Listed here are 8 T cell receptor beta chains from one sample, sequenced in a study of blood T cell repertoires in COVID-19. Clones were sequenced by immunoSEQ multiplex PCR, and TCRdb holds only the in-frame ones, with some missing. The sample consists of some 87,000 clones, roughly four fifths of them appearing once. The sample consisted of peripheral blood. These receptors were taken from an elderly woman with active or convalescent COVID-19.

This clone has only one observation. The chain has TRBV6-5 and TRBJ1-3; D possibly corresponds to TRBD1 (5 bases). Germline CDR1 and CDR2: MNHEY and SVGAGI. This CDR3 is built from 15 residues. V was shortened by 0 bases and J by 4 bases, with 10 bases between the two germline ends. CDR3 DNA sequence: TGTGCCAGCAGTTACTCGTCAGGGAACGGAAACACCATATATTTT. It specifies CASSYSSGNGNTIYF.

The J gene is TRBJ2-2, the V gene TRBV9; D not certain. Per the germline V gene, CDR1 is SGDLS and CDR2 is YYNGEE. The germline V and J ends were trimmed by 4 bases and 8 bases, with 12 bases remaining between them. The length of the CDR3 is 13 residues. The chain's CDR3 is CASSPNPEGELFF. The CDR3 DNA reads as TGTGCCAGCAGCCCAAACCCGGAGGGGGAGCTGTTTTTT.

The count of this clone is one. CDR3 sequence (DNA): TGTGCCATCAGTGAGGGGGCAGGGGGCTTGGATATCAATCAGCCCCAGCATTTT. It yields the protein CAISEGAGGLDINQPQHF. V usage is TRBV10-3 and J usage is TRBJ1-5; the match to TRBD1 covers 8 bases. V shed 2 bases, J shed 3 bases, and the junction held 12 bases outside the gene matches. The CDR3 spans 18 residues. Germline loops: CDR1 ENHRY, CDR2 SYGVKD.

The chain has TRBV7-3 and TRBJ2-3, with D possibly matching TRBD2 (5 bases). The CDR3 sequence is 12 residues long. Germline values: CDR1 SGHTA, CDR2 FQGTGA. The V end was cut by 4 bases, the J end by 3 bases, with 5 bases between. The CDR3 DNA reads as TGTGCCAGCAGCTCGGGGACAGATACGCAGTATTTT. Translation gives CASSSGTDTQYF. The entire variable domain, with the rest obtained from reference TRBV7-3 and TRBJ2-3, is as follows: GAGVSQTPSNKVTEKGKYVELRCDPISGHTALYWYRQSLGQGPEFLIYFQGTGAADDSGLPNDRFFAVRPEGSVSTLKIQRTERGDSAVYLCASSSGTDTQYFGPGTRLTVL.

The genes are TRBV11-3 and TRBJ2-5; tentative D call: TRBD2 (6 bases). Looked up from germline, CDR1 is SGHNT and CDR2 is YENEEA. Trimming left V 5 bases short and J 0 bases short, with 10 bases between. The CDR3 is 14 amino acids. The CDR3 coding sequence is TGTGCCAGCAGCCGGGGCGGGAACCAAGAGACCCAGTACTTC. Translating gives CASSRGGNQETQYF.

J is TRBJ1-2 and V is TRBV5-1, with D tentatively TRBD1 (5 bases). Per germline, CDR1 SGHRS and CDR2 YFSETQ. The CDR3 runs to 13 residues. The V gene lost 4 bases and the J gene lost 0 bases, with 7 bases spanning the gap. The CDR3: CASSPQANYGYTF. DNA for the CDR3: TGCGCCAGCAGCCCACAGGCTAACTATGGCTACACCTTC.

The J gene is TRBJ2-5, the V gene TRBV5-1; 9 bases match TRBD2. Germline values: CDR1 SGHRS, CDR2 YFSETQ. This CDR3 has 16 residues. With 0 bases clipped from V and 5 bases from J, the junction kept 8 bases outside the gene matches. The CDR3, as DNA: TGCGCCAGCAGCTTGGGCGGGGGGGCCCTTGAGGAGACCCAGTACTTC. It specifies CASSLGGGALEETQYF.

V usage is TRBV2 and J usage is TRBJ2-3, with D tentatively TRBD1 (6 bases). The CDR3 is 14 residues long. V lost 5 bases, J lost 5 bases, and 14 bases lay in between. From germline, CDR1 is SNHLY and CDR2 FYNNEI. The CDR3 bases are TGTGCCAGCAGTTGGATGGGGGCCTTAGATACGCAGTATTTT. Protein product: CASSWMGALDTQYF.